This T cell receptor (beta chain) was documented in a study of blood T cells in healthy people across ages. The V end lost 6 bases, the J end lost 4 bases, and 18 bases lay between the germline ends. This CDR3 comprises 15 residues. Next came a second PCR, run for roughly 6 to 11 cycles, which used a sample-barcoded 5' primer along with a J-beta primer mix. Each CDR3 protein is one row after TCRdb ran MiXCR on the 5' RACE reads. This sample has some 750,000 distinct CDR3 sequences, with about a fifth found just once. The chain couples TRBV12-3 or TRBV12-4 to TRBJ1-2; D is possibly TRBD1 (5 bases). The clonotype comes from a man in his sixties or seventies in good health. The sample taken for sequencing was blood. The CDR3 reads CASSPGQRPGYGYTF. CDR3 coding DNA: TGTGCCAGCAGCCCAGGACAACGCCCTGGCTATGGCTACACCTTC.